This T cell receptor beta chain was sequenced for a study of vaccination and CD4 T cells after COVID-19. Turning to the study itself: Every participant was given two doses of BNT162b2 or mRNA-1273 vaccine.

This clonotype has a handful of counts. The antigen is undetermined. The Oncomine TCR Beta short-read assay generated sequence data from the DNA of cultured CD4+ T cells. From CD4+ T cells that had been cultured, genomic DNA was extracted. TCRdb re-derived calls from the PCR reads in MiXCR, one entry per CDR3 protein. The repertoire holds 20,000 to 25,000 distinct CDR3 sequences, with more than 30% as singletons. CDR3 length: 14 amino acids. J was trimmed by 4 bases and V by 6 bases; bases with no gene match: 7. Germline V CDR1 and CDR2: LNHDA, SQIVND (reference sequence). Regarding time point: late sampling 161 to 241 days after vaccination in a few convalescent patients. Described treatment: 10-day PBMC culture with coronavirus spike peptide pools or control peptides (ViraFEST assay). In the ViraFEST assay, peptide-pool expansion preceded TCR sequencing of expanded clonotypes.

The specimen comprised CD4+ T cells from blood, cultured in vitro, sampled about 7 months after SARS-CoV-2 vaccination. This chain connects TRBV19 to TRBJ1-2, with 8 bases that match TRBD1. The source is a human donor who had recovered from COVID-19. The CDR3 here is CASRQGVERYGYTF. DNA for the CDR3: TGTGCCAGTAGACAGGGGGTGGAGCGCTATGGCTACACCTTC.